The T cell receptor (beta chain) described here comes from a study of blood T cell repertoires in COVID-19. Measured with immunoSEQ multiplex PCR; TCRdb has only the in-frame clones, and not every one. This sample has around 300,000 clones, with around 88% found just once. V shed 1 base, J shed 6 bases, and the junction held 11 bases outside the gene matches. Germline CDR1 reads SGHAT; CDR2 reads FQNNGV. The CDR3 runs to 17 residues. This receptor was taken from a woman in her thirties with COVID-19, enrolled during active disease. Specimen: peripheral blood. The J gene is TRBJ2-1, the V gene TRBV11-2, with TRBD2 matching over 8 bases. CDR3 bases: TGTGCCAGCAGCTTAGGAGGTACCCGGGGGGGCCGCAATGAGCAGTTCTTC. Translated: CASSLGGTRGGRNEQFF.